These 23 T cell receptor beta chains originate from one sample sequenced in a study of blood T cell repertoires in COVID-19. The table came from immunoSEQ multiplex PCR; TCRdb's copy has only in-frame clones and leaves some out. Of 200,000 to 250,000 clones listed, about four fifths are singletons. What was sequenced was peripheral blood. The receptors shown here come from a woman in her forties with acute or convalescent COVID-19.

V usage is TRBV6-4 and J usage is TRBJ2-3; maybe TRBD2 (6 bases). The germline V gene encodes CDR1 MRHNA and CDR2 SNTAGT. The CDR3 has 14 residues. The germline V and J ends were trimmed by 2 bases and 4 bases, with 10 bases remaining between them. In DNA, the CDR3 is TGTGCCAGCAGTGACGGGGGGAGTGCAGATACGCAGTATTTT. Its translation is CASSDGGSADTQYF.

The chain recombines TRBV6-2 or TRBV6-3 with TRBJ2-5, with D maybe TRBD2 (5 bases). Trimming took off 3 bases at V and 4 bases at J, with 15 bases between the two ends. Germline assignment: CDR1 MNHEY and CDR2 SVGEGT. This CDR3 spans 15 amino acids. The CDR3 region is CASSYFGGGGETQYF. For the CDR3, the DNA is TGTGCCAGCAGTTATTTTGGCGGAGGAGGAGAGACCCAGTACTTC.

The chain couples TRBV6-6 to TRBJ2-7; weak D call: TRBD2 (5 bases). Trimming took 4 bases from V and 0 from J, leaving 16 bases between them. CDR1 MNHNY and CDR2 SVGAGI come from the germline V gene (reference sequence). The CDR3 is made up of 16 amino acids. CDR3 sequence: CASSSGLRLSSYEQYF. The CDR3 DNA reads TGTGCCAGCAGTTCTGGACTGAGATTAAGCTCCTACGAGCAGTACTTC.

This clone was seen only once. The CDR3 sequence is CASKGRGVDTQYF. CDR3 nucleotides: TGTGCCAGCAAGGGGCGGGGAGTGGATACGCAGTATTTT. The chain has TRBV6-5 and TRBJ2-3; D perhaps matches TRBD2 (6 bases). Trimming cost V 7 bases and J 6 bases, with 14 bases left between them. In germline, CDR1 is MNHEY, CDR2 SVGAGI. CDR3 length equals 13 residues.

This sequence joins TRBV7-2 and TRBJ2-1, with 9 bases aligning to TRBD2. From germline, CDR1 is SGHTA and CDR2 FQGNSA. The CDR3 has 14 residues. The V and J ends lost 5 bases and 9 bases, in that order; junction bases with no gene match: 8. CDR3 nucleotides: TGTGCCAGCAGCGCTGGCGGGAGGGCAGCTGAGCAGTTCTTC. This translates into CASSAGGRAAEQFF.

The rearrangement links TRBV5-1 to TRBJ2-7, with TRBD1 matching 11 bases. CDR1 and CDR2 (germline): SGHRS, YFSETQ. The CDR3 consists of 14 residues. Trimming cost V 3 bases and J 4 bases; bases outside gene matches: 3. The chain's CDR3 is CASSWGTGGYEQYF. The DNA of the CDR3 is TGCGCCAGCAGCTGGGGGACAGGGGGGTACGAGCAGTACTTC.

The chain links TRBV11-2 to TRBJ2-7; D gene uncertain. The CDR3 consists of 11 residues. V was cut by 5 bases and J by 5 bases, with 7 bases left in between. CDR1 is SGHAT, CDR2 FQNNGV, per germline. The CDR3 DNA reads TGTGCCAGCAGCCCCTCTAACGAGCAGTACTTC. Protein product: CASSPSNEQYF.

As DNA, the CDR3 is TGTGCCAGCAGAGATGACAGTTCTAACTATGGCTACACCTTC. This codes for CASRDDSSNYGYTF. The V gene is TRBV2, the J gene TRBJ1-2; TRBD1 might be the D (5 bases). Germline V lookup: CDR1 SNHLY, CDR2 FYNNEI. With 6 bases removed from V and 0 bases from J, the gap between germline ends came to 11 bases. The CDR3 contains 14 residues.

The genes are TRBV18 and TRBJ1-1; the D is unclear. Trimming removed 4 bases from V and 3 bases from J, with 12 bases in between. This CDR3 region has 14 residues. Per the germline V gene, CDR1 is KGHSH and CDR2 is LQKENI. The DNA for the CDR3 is TGTGCCAGCTCACTATCGGGTACGTACACTGAAGCTTTCTTT. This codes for CASSLSGTYTEAFF.

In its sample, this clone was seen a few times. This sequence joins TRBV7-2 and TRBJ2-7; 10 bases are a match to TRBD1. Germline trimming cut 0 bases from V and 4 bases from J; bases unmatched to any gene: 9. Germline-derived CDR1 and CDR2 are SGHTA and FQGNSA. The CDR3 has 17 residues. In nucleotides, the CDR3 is TGTGCCAGCAGCTTAGCTCCGTGGCGACAGGGGGCGTACGAGCAGTACTTC. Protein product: CASSLAPWRQGAYEQYF.

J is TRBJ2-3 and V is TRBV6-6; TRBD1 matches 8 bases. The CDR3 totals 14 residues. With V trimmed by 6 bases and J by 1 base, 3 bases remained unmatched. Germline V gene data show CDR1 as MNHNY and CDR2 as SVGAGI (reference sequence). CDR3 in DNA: TGTGCCAGCAGACCGACAGGGGGCACAGATACGCAGTATTTT. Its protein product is CASRPTGGTDTQYF.

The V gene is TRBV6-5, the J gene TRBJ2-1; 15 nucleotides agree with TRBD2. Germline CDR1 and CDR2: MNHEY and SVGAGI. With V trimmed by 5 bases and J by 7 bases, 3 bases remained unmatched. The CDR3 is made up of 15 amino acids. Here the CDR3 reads CASSNGLAGGNEQFF. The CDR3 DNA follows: TGTGCCAGCAGTAACGGACTAGCGGGGGGGAATGAGCAGTTCTTC.

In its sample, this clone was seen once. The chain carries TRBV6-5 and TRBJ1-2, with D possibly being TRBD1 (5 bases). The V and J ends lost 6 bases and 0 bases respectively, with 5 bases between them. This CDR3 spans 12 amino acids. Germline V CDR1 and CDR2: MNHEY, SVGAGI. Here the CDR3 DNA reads TGTGCCAGCAGGACAGCTAACTATGGCTACACCTTC. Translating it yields CASRTANYGYTF.

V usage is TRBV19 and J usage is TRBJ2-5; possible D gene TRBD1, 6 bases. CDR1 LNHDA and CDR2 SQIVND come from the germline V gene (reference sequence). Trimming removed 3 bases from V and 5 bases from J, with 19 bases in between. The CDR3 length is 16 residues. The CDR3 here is CASSIRQGTNRETQYF. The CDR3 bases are TGTGCCAGTAGTATTCGGCAGGGGACCAATCGGGAGACCCAGTACTTC.

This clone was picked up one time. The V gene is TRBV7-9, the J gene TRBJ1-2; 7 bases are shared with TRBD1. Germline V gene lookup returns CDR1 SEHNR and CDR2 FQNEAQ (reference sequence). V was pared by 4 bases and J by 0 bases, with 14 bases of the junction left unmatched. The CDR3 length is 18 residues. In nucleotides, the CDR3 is TGTGCCAGCAGCTCTACTGACAGGGCCGAAGAAGCTAACTATGGCTACACCTTC. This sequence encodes CASSSTDRAEEANYGYTF.

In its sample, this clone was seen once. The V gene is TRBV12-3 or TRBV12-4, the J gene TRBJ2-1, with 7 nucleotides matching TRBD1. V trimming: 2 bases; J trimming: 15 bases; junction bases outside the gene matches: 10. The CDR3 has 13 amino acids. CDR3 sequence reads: CASSLIPQGDVFF. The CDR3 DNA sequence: TGTGCCAGCAGTTTAATTCCCCAGGGGGATGTGTTCTTC.

Here the CDR3 reads CASRLAGKNQETQYF. The CDR3 DNA is TGTGCCAGCAGGTTAGCGGGAAAAAACCAAGAGACCCAGTACTTC. The chain couples TRBV6-5 to TRBJ2-5, with 8 bases identical to TRBD2. The CDR3 has 15 amino acids. From germline, CDR1 is MNHEY and CDR2 SVGAGI. Trimming cost V 6 bases and J 0 bases; bases outside gene matches: 6.

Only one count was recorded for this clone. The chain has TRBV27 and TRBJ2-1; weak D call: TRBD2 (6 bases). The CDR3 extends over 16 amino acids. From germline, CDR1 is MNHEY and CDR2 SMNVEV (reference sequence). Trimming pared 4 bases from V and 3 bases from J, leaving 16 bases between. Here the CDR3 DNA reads TGTGCCAGCAGTTACGTCCCAGTAGCGGACTACAATGAGCAGTTCTTC. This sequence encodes CASSYVPVADYNEQFF.

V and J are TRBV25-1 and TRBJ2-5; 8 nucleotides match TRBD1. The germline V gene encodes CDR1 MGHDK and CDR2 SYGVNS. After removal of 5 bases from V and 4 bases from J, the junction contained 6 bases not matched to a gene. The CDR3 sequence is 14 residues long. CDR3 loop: CASSFRTGRETQYF. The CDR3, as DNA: TGTGCCAGCAGTTTCCGGACAGGGAGAGAGACCCAGTACTTC. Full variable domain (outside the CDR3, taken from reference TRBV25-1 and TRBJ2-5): EADIYQTPRYLVIGTGKKITLECSQTMGHDKMYWYQQDPGMELHLIHYSYGVNSTEKGDLSSESTVSRIRTEHFPLTLESARPSHTSQYLCASSFRTGRETQYFGPGTRLLVL.

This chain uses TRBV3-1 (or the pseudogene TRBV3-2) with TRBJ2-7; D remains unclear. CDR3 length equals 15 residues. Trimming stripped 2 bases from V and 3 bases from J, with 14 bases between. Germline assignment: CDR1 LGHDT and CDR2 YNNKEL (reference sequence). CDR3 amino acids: CASSQMIALSYEQYF. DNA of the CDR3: TGTGCCAGCAGCCAAATGATAGCCTTAAGCTACGAGCAGTACTTC.

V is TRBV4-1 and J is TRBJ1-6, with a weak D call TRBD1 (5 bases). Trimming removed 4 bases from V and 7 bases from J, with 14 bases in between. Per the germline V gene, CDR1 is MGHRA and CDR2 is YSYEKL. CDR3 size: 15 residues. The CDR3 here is CASSPIGARNSPLHF. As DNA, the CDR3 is TGCGCCAGCAGCCCCATAGGGGCTCGGAATTCACCCCTCCACTTT.

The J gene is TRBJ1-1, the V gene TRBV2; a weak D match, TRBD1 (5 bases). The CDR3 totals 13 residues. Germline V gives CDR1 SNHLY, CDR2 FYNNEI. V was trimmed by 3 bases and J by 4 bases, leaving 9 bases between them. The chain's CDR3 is CASSDGGGTEAFF. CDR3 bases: TGTGCCAGCAGTGACGGGGGAGGCACTGAAGCTTTCTTT.

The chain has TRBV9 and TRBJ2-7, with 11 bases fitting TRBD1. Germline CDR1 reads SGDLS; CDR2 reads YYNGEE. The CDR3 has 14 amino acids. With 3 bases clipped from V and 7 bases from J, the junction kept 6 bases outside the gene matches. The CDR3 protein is CASSATGTGGEQYF. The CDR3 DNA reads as TGTGCCAGCAGCGCTACCGGGACAGGGGGAGAGCAGTACTTC.